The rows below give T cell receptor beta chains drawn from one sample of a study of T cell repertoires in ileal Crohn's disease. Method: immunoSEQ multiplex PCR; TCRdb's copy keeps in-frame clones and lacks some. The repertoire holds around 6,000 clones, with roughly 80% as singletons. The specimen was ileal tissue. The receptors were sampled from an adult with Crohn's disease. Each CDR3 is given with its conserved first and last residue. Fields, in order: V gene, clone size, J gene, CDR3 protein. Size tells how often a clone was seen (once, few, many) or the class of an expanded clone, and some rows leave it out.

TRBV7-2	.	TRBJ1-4	CASSLARGGTNEKLFF
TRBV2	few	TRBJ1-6	CASRGDGNSPLHF
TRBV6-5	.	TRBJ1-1	CATGGDGTEAFF
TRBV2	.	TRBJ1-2	CASRQSNYGYTF
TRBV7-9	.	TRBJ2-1	CASSAPPSGGYNEQFF
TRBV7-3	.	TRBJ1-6	CASSQGQGNSPLHF
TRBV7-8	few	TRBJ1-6	CASSPGLSSYNSPLHF
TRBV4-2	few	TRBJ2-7	CASSQDQTGTGYEQYF
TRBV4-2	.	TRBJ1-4	CASSQTNEKLFF
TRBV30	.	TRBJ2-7	CAWTPSLRGEQYF
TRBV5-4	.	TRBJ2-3	CASSLGGRADTQYF
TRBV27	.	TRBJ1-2	CASSRQGISDGYTF
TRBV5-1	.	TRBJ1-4	CASSYGGRYEKLFF
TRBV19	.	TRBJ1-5	CASSISAVNQPQHF
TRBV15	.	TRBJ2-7	CATSRDRTGSYEQYF
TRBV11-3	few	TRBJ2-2	CASGPGQNTGELFF
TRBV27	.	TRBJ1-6	CASSLTERNSPLHF
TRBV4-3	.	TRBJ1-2	CASSQDQGLIGYTF
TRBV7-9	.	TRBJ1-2	CASSPDGYTF
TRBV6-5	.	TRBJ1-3	CASSRTGSSGNTIYF
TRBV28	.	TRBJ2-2	CASSKGRIANTGELFF
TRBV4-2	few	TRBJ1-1	CASSQVTGKTEAFF
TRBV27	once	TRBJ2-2	CASSQRTSGGTGELFF
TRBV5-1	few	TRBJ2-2	CASSLVQSGAGELFF
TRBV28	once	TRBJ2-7	CASSRAGRDEQYF
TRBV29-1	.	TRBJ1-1	CSVRRGGMGYRGTEAFF
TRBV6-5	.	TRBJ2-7	CASSYGDKYEQYF
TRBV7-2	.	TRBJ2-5	CASSSGTGGETQYF
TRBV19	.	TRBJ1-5	CASSIEGSGVQPQHF
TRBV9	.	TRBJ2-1	CASSVTSGVNEQFF
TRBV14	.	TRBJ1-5	CASSQDYHQPQHF
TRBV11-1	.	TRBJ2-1	CASSSPALRGQNNEQFF
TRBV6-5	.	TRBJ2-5	CASSSPRGLGTETQYF
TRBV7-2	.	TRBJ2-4	CASSQVGRGSRGEAQYF
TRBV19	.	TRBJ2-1	CASSISGGFYNEQFF
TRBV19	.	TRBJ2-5	CASSALAGGETQYF
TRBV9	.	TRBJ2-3	CASSSLPGRGAIDTQYF
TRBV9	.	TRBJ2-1	CASSYQGLEAPLDNEQFF
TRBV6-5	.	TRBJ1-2	CASTVTTYSGSGYTF
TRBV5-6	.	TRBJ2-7	CASSLYGSSYEQYF
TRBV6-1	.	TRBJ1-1	CASSGRFPNTEAFF
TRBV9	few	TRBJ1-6	CASSAATGDRSPLHF
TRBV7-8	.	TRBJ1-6	CASSLGNSPLHF
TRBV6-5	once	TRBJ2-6	CASIPRLSGANVLTF
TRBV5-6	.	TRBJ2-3	CASSPFGETDTQYF
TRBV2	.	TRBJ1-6	CASRSTGSSTNSPLHF
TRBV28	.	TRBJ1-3	CASSPRTGLSGNTIYF
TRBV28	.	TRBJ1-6	CASSLKRVMALHF
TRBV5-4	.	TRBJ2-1	CASSFLGSYNEQFF
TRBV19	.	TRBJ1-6	CASSTQLTANSPLHF